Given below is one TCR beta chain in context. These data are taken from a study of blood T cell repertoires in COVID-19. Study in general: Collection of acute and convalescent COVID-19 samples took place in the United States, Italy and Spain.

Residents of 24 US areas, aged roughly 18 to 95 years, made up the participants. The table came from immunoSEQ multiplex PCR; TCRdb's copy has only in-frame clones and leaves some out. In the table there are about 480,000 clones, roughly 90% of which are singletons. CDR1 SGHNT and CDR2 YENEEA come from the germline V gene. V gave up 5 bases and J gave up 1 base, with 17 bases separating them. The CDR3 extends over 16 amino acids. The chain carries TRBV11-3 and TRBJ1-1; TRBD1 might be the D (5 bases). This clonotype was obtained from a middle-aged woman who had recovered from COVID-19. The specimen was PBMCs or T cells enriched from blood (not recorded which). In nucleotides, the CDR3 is TGTGCCAGCAGCCCTTGGGGGGGGTCGGGGAACACTGAAGCTTTCTTT. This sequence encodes CASSPWGGSGNTEAFF.